The present T cell receptor beta chain was sequenced within a study of PD-1 blockade in classical Hodgkin lymphoma. Study in general: Patients got intravenous nivolumab 3 mg/kg every 2 weeks. Study-wide results and caveats: CD4+ TCR diversity, unlike CD8+, climbed significantly by C4D1.

Germline CDR1 and CDR2: SNHLY and FYNNEI. Germline trimming cut 10 bases from V and 4 bases from J; bases unmatched to any gene: 8. There are 15 residues in the CDR3. The method was immunoSEQ multiplex PCR; TCRdb's version includes in-frame clones alone and lacks a portion of them. The sample contains tens of thousands of clones, roughly 75% of which appear only once. Relapses following autologous stem cell transplantation were seen in all patients, with brentuximab vedotin exposure varying. Points on this clone: Its antigen is unidentified.

This sequence joins TRBV2 and TRBJ1-3; 12 bases align to TRBD1. The sequence was obtained from a human donor with classical Hodgkin lymphoma. The sequenced sample was peripheral blood mononuclear cells (PBMCs), obtained before the second cycle of nivolumab. CDR3 coding DNA: TGTGCCACCCAGGGGGACAGGGGGCTCGGAAACACCATATATTTT. It is translated as CATQGDRGLGNTIYF.